A selection of T cell receptor beta chains follows, all from one sample in a study of T cell repertoires in aging, cancer and after chemotherapy. TCRdb reanalysed the multiplex PCR reads using MiXCR and keeps one entry per CDR3 protein. The table has 620 or so distinct CDR3 sequences, approximately 22% seen once; the top ten hold 50%. The sample comprised blood. These receptors were taken from a human donor in good health. CDR3s include the opening cysteine and the closing phenylalanine or tryptophan.

v_call: TRBV15; cdr3_length: 15; j_call: TRBJ2-1; cdr3_aa: CATSAHGTGNNEQFF
v_call: TRBV20-1; cdr3_length: 13; j_call: TRBJ1-5; cdr3_aa: CSAGTADDQPQHF
v_call: TRBV12-3/TRBV12-4; cdr3_length: 18; j_call: TRBJ2-6; cdr3_aa: CASSYSRAGGGGANILTF
v_call: TRBV6-5; cdr3_length: 16; j_call: TRBJ2-7; cdr3_aa: CASSLAPSGGSYEQYF
v_call: TRBV6-5; cdr3_length: 18; j_call: TRBJ2-6; cdr3_aa: CASSYSRAGEGGANVLTF
v_call: TRBV12-3/TRBV12-4; cdr3_length: 16; j_call: TRBJ1-5; cdr3_aa: CASSPDPGQGPQTQHF
v_call: TRBV5-6; cdr3_length: 13; j_call: TRBJ1-1; cdr3_aa: CASSFRGRAEAFF
v_call: TRBV5-4; cdr3_length: 14; j_call: TRBJ2-1; cdr3_aa: CASTPGGGGREQFF
v_call: TRBV6-2/TRBV6-3; cdr3_length: 15; j_call: TRBJ2-1; cdr3_aa: CASSLSGSSYNEQFF
v_call: TRBV20-1; cdr3_length: 13; j_call: TRBJ2-7; cdr3_aa: CSAGTGVTYEQYF
v_call: TRBV29-1; cdr3_length: 12; j_call: TRBJ2-7; cdr3_aa: CSVLKQNYEQYF
v_call: TRBV5-4; cdr3_length: 14; j_call: TRBJ2-3; cdr3_aa: CASRGTSATDTQYF
v_call: TRBV7-9; cdr3_length: 15; j_call: TRBJ2-6; cdr3_aa: CASSLSSTGANVLTF
v_call: TRBV6-1; cdr3_length: 14; j_call: TRBJ1-1; cdr3_aa: CASSTGAMNTEAFF
v_call: TRBV24-1; cdr3_length: 15; j_call: TRBJ2-7; cdr3_aa: CATSDSGVRSYEQYF
v_call: TRBV7-2; cdr3_length: 11; j_call: TRBJ2-7; cdr3_aa: CASRLVTEQYF
v_call: TRBV19; cdr3_length: 14; j_call: TRBJ2-7; cdr3_aa: CASSTSSAYYEQYF
v_call: TRBV20-1; cdr3_length: 15; j_call: TRBJ2-3; cdr3_aa: CSARRGLKGTDTQYF
v_call: TRBV11-1; cdr3_length: 14; j_call: TRBJ1-2; cdr3_aa: CASRQAGDPYGYTF
v_call: TRBV6-5; cdr3_length: 15; j_call: TRBJ2-1; cdr3_aa: CASYGTGGVANEQFF
v_call: TRBV20-1; cdr3_length: 16; j_call: TRBJ2-1; cdr3_aa: CSATPYGGSVYNEQFF
v_call: TRBV27; cdr3_length: 16; j_call: TRBJ2-1; cdr3_aa: CASSFTSPGQGNEQFF
v_call: TRBV18; cdr3_length: 11; j_call: TRBJ2-5; cdr3_aa: CASSPQETQYF
v_call: TRBV19; cdr3_length: 14; j_call: TRBJ2-7; cdr3_aa: CASSRSGNVYEQYF
v_call: TRBV15; cdr3_length: 14; j_call: TRBJ2-1; cdr3_aa: CATSRVAGADEQFF
v_call: TRBV29-1; cdr3_length: 12; j_call: TRBJ1-3; cdr3_aa: CSVEVPGNTIYF
v_call: TRBV6-5; cdr3_length: 13; j_call: TRBJ1-4; cdr3_aa: CASSGQGVGKLFF
v_call: TRBV21-1; cdr3_length: 17; j_call: TRBJ2-5; cdr3_aa: CASSKERTSEGGETQYF
v_call: TRBV18; cdr3_length: 15; j_call: TRBJ2-5; cdr3_aa: CASSTDRRPQETQYF
v_call: TRBV27; cdr3_length: 14; j_call: TRBJ2-1; cdr3_aa: CASSTFLAGVTQFF
v_call: TRBV19; cdr3_length: 13; j_call: TRBJ2-5; cdr3_aa: CASSIDGTETQYF
v_call: TRBV19; cdr3_length: 14; j_call: TRBJ1-2; cdr3_aa: CASQKVISDYGYTF
v_call: TRBV6-5; cdr3_length: 15; j_call: TRBJ2-3; cdr3_aa: CASSDTGIGPDTQYF
v_call: TRBV28; cdr3_length: 15; j_call: TRBJ2-5; cdr3_aa: CASSLEFAGGETQYF
v_call: TRBV7-9; cdr3_length: 14; j_call: TRBJ2-1; cdr3_aa: CASSFLTDYNEQFF
v_call: TRBV19; cdr3_length: 15; j_call: TRBJ1-1; cdr3_aa: CASRSLAWARSEAFF
v_call: TRBV29-1; cdr3_length: 13; j_call: TRBJ2-7; cdr3_aa: CSVERTGGTEQYF
v_call: TRBV6-2/TRBV6-3; cdr3_length: 16; j_call: TRBJ1-5; cdr3_aa: CASSSTRVGSNQPQHF
v_call: TRBV7-2; cdr3_length: 17; j_call: TRBJ2-7; cdr3_aa: CASSLEASGNQIYEQYF
v_call: TRBV27; cdr3_length: 13; j_call: TRBJ2-1; cdr3_aa: CASRPRGSNEQFF
v_call: TRBV20-1; cdr3_length: 17; j_call: TRBJ2-2; cdr3_aa: CSARARRDRGDTGELFF
v_call: TRBV20-1; cdr3_length: 12; j_call: TRBJ2-1; cdr3_aa: CSPHFGRDEQFF